Following are 27 T cell receptor beta chains from one sample sequenced in a study of neurological immune-mediated disorders. TCRdb analysed the 5' RACE reads with MiXCR anew, one entry per CDR3 protein. The sample records 20,000 to 30,000 distinct CDR3 sequences, almost 2.5% being singletons. Sequenced input: PBMCs. These receptors were taken from a woman between 50 and 59 years old with multiple sclerosis.

This clonotype came up many times. The genes are TRBV20-1 and TRBJ1-6; D possibly corresponds to TRBD1 (6 bases). V gave up 1 base and J gave up 6 bases, with 19 bases separating them. Germline V gives CDR1 DFQATT, CDR2 SNEGSKA (reference sequence). There are 17 residues in the CDR3. Here the CDR3 DNA reads TGCAGTGCTAGAGCGCCGGGGGGGAGGGGGATTAATTCACCCCTCCACTTT. Protein product: CSARAPGGRGINSPLHF.

There are many counts of this clonotype. This sequence joins TRBV4-2 and TRBJ2-1; D might be TRBD2 (5 bases). This CDR3 has 13 residues. Germline values: CDR1 LGHNA, CDR2 YNFKEQ. Trimming cost V 3 bases and J 6 bases, with 9 bases left between them. CDR3 residues: CASSQRVGNEQFF. As DNA, the CDR3 is TGTGCCAGCAGCCAGCGGGTTGGCAATGAGCAGTTCTTC.

This clonotype has a count of ten or more. The V call is TRBV12-3 or TRBV12-4, the J call TRBJ2-1; D is uncertain. Trimming removed 0 bases at V and 4 bases at J, with 10 bases between. The CDR3 totals 15 residues. CDR3 amino acids: CASSLARLNYNEQFF. CDR3 in DNA: TGTGCCAGCAGTTTAGCTAGGCTGAATTACAATGAGCAGTTCTTC.

This clonotype was recorded at least ten times. The rearrangement links TRBV5-1 to TRBJ2-5; TRBD2 is a possible D gene (5 bases). V was trimmed by 4 bases and J by 0 bases, leaving 16 bases between them. CDR3 length equals 16 residues. CDR1 and CDR2 from the germline V gene are SGHRS and YFSETQ. The CDR3 region has the DNA TGCGCCAGCAGCAAACCATTTTACGGGGACCAAGAGACCCAGTACTTC. It codes for CASSKPFYGDQETQYF.

This clonotype was detected ten times or more. The V gene is TRBV5-1, the J gene TRBJ2-3; 14 bases match TRBD2. CDR3 length equals 18 residues. CDR1 is SGHRS and CDR2 is YFSETQ in the germline V gene. Losses at the gene ends were 5 bases for V and 2 bases for J; bases not matched to a gene: 10. Here the CDR3 reads CASRGTSGSTLLTDTQYF. CDR3 coding DNA: TGCGCCAGCAGAGGGACTAGCGGGAGTACCCTACTCACAGATACGCAGTATTTT.

This clonotype was recorded many times. CDR3 amino acids: CASSLSGGGDGYTF. CDR3 nucleotide sequence: TGCGCCAGCAGCTTGTCTGGGGGCGGCGATGGCTACACCTTC. This chain joins TRBV5-1 and TRBJ1-2; a possible D gene is TRBD1 (6 bases). V was pared by 1 base and J by 6 bases, with 13 bases between. Germline-derived CDR1 and CDR2 are SGHRS and YFSETQ. This CDR3 spans 14 amino acids.

The table lists this clonotype with many counts. The chain employs TRBV7-2 and TRBJ2-1; 11 bases agree with TRBD2. Germline CDR1 and CDR2: SGHTA and FQGNSA. J was trimmed by 1 base and V by 5 bases; bases with no gene match: 1. The length of the CDR3 is 15 residues. The DNA for the CDR3 is TGTGCCAGCAGCCGACTAGCGGGGTCCTACAATGAGCAGTTCTTC. This gives the protein CASSRLAGSYNEQFF.

V gene TRBV20-1 combines with J gene TRBJ2-5, with D perhaps matching TRBD1 (5 bases). The CDR3 has 14 residues. Germline V gene lookup returns CDR1 DFQATT and CDR2 SNEGSKA (reference sequence). V was clipped by 8 bases and J by 2 bases, with 18 bases between them. The CDR3 loop reads CSTRTRTFQETQYF. As DNA, the CDR3 is TGCAGTACCAGAACCCGGACATTTCAAGAGACCCAGTACTTC.

This clonotype was recorded many times. DNA for the CDR3: TGCGCCAGCAGCCTAAACAGGGGGCAGGGAGAGACCCAGTACTTC. Translation gives CASSLNRGQGETQYF. The chain recombines TRBV5-1 with TRBJ2-5, with 9 positions matching TRBD1. The ends lost 4 bases at V and 4 bases at J; junction bases unmatched: 8. In germline, CDR1 is SGHRS, CDR2 YFSETQ. The length of the CDR3 is 15 residues. Full variable domain (rest looked up from reference TRBV5-1 and TRBJ2-5): KAGVTQTPRYLIKTRGQQVTLSCSPISGHRSVSWYQQTPGQGLQFLFEYFSETQRNKGNFPGRFSGRQFSNSRSEMNVSTLELGDSALYLCASSLNRGQGETQYFGPGTRLLVL.

This clonotype was observed many times. The chain is built from TRBV27 and TRBJ2-7; 8 nucleotides line up with TRBD1. After removal of 10 bases from V and 6 bases from J, the junction contained 8 bases not matched to a gene. This CDR3 is 12 amino acids long. Germline V gene data show CDR1 as MNHEY and CDR2 as SMNVEV (reference sequence). The DNA for the CDR3 is TGTGCCAAACATGACAGGGGTAGCGAGCAGTACTTC. Protein sequence: CAKHDRGSEQYF.

This clonotype was seen ten or more times. The V call is TRBV20-1, the J call TRBJ1-1, with TRBD1 as a possible D gene (5 bases). Germline assignment: CDR1 DFQATT and CDR2 SNEGSKA (reference sequence). V lost 0 bases and J 10 bases, leaving 15 bases between the germline ends. This CDR3 contains 13 residues. In DNA, the CDR3 is TGCAGTGCTAGAGACGTGACAGAGGGTGCAGCTTTCTTT. Translated: CSARDVTEGAAFF.

This clonotype has ten or more counts. This chain uses TRBV10-3 with TRBJ1-1, with D unclear. Trimming left V 7 bases short and J 0 bases short, with 9 bases between. Germline CDR1 is ENHRY and CDR2 is SYGVKD. The length of the CDR3 is 13 residues. CDR3 sequence: CAITHTLNTEAFF. DNA of the CDR3: TGTGCCATCACTCACACTTTGAACACTGAAGCTTTCTTT.

This clonotype was detected ten times or more. In DNA, the CDR3 is TGTGCCAGCAGTTTCCGGACTAGCGGCTACAATGAGCAGTTCTTC. Translated: CASSFRTSGYNEQFF. The V and J genes are TRBV27 and TRBJ2-1; 10 bases map to TRBD2. Germline CDR1 reads MNHEY; CDR2 reads SMNVEV (reference sequence). The V and J ends lost 3 bases and 3 bases, in that order; junction bases with no gene match: 2. CDR3 length equals 15 residues.

A note on this clonotype: Sequence at one end of the junction differs from germline and may be a read error. The gene calls are TRBV29-1 and TRBJ1-5, with D unclear. Germline V gene lookup returns CDR1 SQVTM and CDR2 ANQGSEA. This CDR3 contains 12 residues. The CDR3: CSVGRAGEPQNF. The CDR3 bases are TGCAGCGTGGGAAGGGCCGGGGAGCCCCAGAATTTT.

This clonotype was picked up many times. V usage is TRBV4-1 and J usage is TRBJ2-7; 10 bases fit TRBD2. With 1 base clipped from V and 7 bases from J, the junction kept 10 bases outside the gene matches. This CDR3 is built from 16 residues. Germline lookup yields CDR1 MGHRA and CDR2 YSYEKL. DNA for the CDR3: TGCGCCAGCAGCCAAGGAAGGGCTAGCGGGAGTCGGGAGCAGTACTTC. Translated, it gives CASSQGRASGSREQYF.

By share of the sample, this clonotype is medium-sized. The chain is built from TRBV20-1 and TRBJ2-2; 9 bases match TRBD2. The CDR3 has 16 amino acids. Germline V gene data show CDR1 as DFQATT and CDR2 as SNEGSKA (reference sequence). J lost 5 bases, V lost 0 bases, and 7 bases had no gene match. CDR3 DNA: TGCAGTGCTAGAGATTTCGCGGGGGGGCCAACCGGGGAGCTGTTTTTT. Its translation: CSARDFAGGPTGELFF.

This clonotype was counted many times. This chain links TRBV3-1 with TRBJ2-1; a weak D match, TRBD2 (6 bases). The CDR3 spans 15 residues. Germline lookup yields CDR1 LGHDT and CDR2 YNNKEL (reference sequence). Trimming stripped 4 bases from V and 2 bases from J, with 12 bases between. This CDR3 reads CASSPRRGPYNEQFF. CDR3 nucleotide sequence: TGTGCCAGCAGCCCCCGGCGGGGCCCCTACAATGAGCAGTTCTTC.

This clonotype was counted many times. This chain's CDR3 is CASSLVQGVSAAAKNIQYF. In DNA form, the CDR3 reads TGCGCCAGCAGCTTGGTTCAGGGGGTTTCGGCTGCAGCCAAAAACATTCAGTACTTC. The chain has TRBV5-1 and TRBJ2-4, with 7 bases identical to TRBD1. The germline gives CDR1 SGHRS, CDR2 YFSETQ. V gave up 0 bases and J gave up 0 bases; unmatched junction bases: 12. The CDR3 is 19 amino acids. The whole variable domain, filled in from reference TRBV5-1 and TRBJ2-4, reads KAGVTQTPRYLIKTRGQQVTLSCSPISGHRSVSWYQQTPGQGLQFLFEYFSETQRNKGNFPGRFSGRQFSNSRSEMNVSTLELGDSALYLCASSLVQGVSAAAKNIQYFGAGTRLSVL.

Many counts were recorded for this clonotype. The chain recombines TRBV9 with TRBJ2-3; D gene ambiguous. With 0 bases removed from V and 0 bases from J, the gap between germline ends came to 2 bases. This CDR3 is built from 13 residues. Germline V gene data show CDR1 as SGDLS and CDR2 as YYNGEE. The CDR3 bases are TGTGCCAGCAGCGTAGTTAGCACAGATACGCAGTATTTT. Its translation is CASSVVSTDTQYF.

This clonotype was detected only a few times. The gene calls are TRBV20-1 and TRBJ2-7; 8 bases line up with TRBD2. The CDR3 totals 14 residues. Germline CDR1 is DFQATT and CDR2 is SNEGSKA (reference sequence). The junction had 10 bases not matched to a gene; V was cut back by 3 bases and J by 6 bases. As DNA, the CDR3 is TGCAGTGCTAGTAGGACTAGCAGGGCCTTCGAGCAGTACTTC. The encoded protein is CSASRTSRAFEQYF.

This clonotype was observed at least ten times. The rearrangement uses TRBV4-2 and TRBJ1-5; D unresolved. There are 14 residues in the CDR3. V lost 4 bases to trimming and J lost 5 bases, with 12 bases between them. Germline CDR1 and CDR2: LGHNA and YNFKEQ. The CDR3 region is CASSPEGAYQPQHF. As DNA, the CDR3 is TGTGCCAGCAGCCCTGAGGGAGCGTATCAGCCCCAGCATTTT.

This clonotype has a handful of counts. The CDR3 end shows no conserved phenylalanine or tryptophan, and so a read error is likely. The chain uses TRBV5-1 and TRBJ1-1; 12 positions match TRBD1. Germline lookup yields CDR1 SGHRS and CDR2 YFSETQ. The CDR3 contains 15 residues. Trimming at V came to 4 bases and at J to 5 bases, leaving 6 bases not matched to a gene. The CDR3 region is CASSRDRGQYTEAFN. The CDR3 DNA reads TGCGCCAGCAGCAGGGACAGGGGGCAATATACTGAAGCTTTCAAT.

This clonotype was seen at least ten times. This chain joins TRBV24-1 and TRBJ1-2; D is possibly TRBD1 (6 bases). Per the germline V gene, CDR1 is KGHDR and CDR2 is SFDVKD. V shed 0 bases and J shed 0 bases, with 7 bases lying between them. The CDR3 is made up of 15 amino acids. The chain's CDR3 is CATSDLQGPNYGYTF. Here the CDR3 DNA reads TGTGCCACCAGTGATTTGCAGGGGCCTAACTATGGCTACACCTTC.

This clonotype was picked up many times. The chain links TRBV5-6 to TRBJ2-7; the D gene is possibly TRBD2 (7 bases). V dropped 1 base and J dropped 7 bases, with 21 bases sitting between them. Germline V gene lookup returns CDR1 SGHDT and CDR2 YYEEEE. There are 16 residues in the CDR3. The DNA for the CDR3 is TGTGCCAGCAGCTTGACTGGGGGCGGGAGTAGGAGGGAGCAGTACTTC. Translated: CASSLTGGGSRREQYF.

This clonotype appeared many times. Since no conserved phenylalanine or tryptophan closes the CDR3, a read error is the likely cause. V gene TRBV5-1 combines with J gene TRBJ2-7; 7 bases are a match to TRBD1. Germline-derived CDR1 and CDR2 are SGHRS and YFSETQ. The V and J ends lost 0 bases and 4 bases, in that order; junction bases with no gene match: 10. This CDR3 has 16 residues. CDR3 DNA sequence: TGCGCCAGCAGCTTGGGGATATGGGGACAGAGTTACGAGCAGTACTAC. Translated, it gives CASSLGIWGQSYEQYY.

This clonotype came up many times. V and J are TRBV29-1 and TRBJ2-2, with D possibly matching TRBD2 (6 bases). The CDR3 is made up of 16 amino acids. Trimming took 0 bases from V and 6 from J, leaving 17 bases between them. Germline CDR1 and CDR2: SQVTM and ANQGSEA. CDR3 protein: CSVEDPGLNLAGELFF. In DNA form, the CDR3 reads TGCAGCGTTGAAGATCCAGGACTAAACTTGGCCGGGGAGCTGTTTTTT.

This clonotype was recorded many times. The CDR3 region is CASSQAPGGMETQYF. Written as DNA, the CDR3 is TGCGCCAGCAGCCAAGCCCCAGGGGGCATGGAGACCCAGTACTTC. This chain connects TRBV4-3 to TRBJ2-5, with 8 bases lining up with TRBD1. The CDR3 is 15 amino acids. J lost 5 bases, V lost 1 base, and 6 bases had no gene match. CDR1 and CDR2 (germline): LGHNA, YSLEER.